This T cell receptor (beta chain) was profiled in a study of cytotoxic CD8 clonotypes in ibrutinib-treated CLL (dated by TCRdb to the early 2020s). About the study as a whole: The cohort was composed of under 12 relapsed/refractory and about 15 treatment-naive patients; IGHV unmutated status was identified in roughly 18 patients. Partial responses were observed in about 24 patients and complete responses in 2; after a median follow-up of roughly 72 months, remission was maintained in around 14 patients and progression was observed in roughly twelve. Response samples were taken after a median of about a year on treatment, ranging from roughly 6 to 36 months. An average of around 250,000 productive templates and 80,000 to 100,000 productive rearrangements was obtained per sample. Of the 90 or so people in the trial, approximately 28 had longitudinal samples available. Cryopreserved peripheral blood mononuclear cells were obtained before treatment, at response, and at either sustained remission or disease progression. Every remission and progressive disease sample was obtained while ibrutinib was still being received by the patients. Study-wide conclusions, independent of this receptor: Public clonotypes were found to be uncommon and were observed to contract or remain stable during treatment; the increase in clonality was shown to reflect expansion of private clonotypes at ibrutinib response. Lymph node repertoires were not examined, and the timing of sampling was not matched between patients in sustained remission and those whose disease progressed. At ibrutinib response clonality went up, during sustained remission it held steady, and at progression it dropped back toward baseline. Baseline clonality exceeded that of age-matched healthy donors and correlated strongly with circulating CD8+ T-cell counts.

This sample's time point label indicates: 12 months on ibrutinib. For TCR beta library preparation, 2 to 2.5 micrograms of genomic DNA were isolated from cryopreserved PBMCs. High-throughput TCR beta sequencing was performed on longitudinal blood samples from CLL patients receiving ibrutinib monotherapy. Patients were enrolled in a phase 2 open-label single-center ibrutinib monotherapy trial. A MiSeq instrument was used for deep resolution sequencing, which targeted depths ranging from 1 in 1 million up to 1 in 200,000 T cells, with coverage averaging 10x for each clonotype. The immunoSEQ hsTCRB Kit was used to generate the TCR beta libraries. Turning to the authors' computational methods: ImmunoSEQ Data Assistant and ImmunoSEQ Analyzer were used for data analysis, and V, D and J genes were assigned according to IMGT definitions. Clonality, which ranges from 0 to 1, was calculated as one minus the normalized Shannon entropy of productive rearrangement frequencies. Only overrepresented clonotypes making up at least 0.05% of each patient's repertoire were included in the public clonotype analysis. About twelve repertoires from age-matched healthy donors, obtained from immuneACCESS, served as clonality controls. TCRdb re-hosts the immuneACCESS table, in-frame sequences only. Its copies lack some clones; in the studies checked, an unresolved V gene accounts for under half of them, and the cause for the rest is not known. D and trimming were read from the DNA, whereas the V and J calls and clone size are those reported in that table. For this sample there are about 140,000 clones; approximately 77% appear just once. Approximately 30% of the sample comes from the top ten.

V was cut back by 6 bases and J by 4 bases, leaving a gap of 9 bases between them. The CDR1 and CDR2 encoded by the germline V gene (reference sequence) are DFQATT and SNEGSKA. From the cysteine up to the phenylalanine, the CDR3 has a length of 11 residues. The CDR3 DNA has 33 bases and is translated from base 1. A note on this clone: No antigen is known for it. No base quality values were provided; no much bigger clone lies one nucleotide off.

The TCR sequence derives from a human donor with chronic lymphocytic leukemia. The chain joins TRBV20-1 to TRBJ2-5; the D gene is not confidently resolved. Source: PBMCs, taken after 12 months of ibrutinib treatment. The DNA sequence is TGCAGTGCCGAAAACAGAGAGACCCAGTACTTC. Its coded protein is CSAENRETQYF.